This T cell receptor beta chain was sequenced in a study of Ad26.COV2.S vaccination and SARS-CoV-2 variants. Treatment denoted: about 20 received Ad26.COV2.S at low or high dose, single or two shots; a few received placebo; per-sample allocation not given. Material that was analyzed had been drawn on day 63 after the first vaccine or placebo injection. The CDR3 has 15 amino acids. V dropped 2 bases and J dropped 5 bases, with 13 bases sitting between them. CDR1 is MNHEY, CDR2 SVGEGT, per germline. Sequenced by immunoSEQ multiplex PCR; TCRdb stores in-frame clones only, minus some. The profile shows approximately 340,000 clones, 70% to 90% of them singletons.

The V call is TRBV6-2 or TRBV6-3, the J call TRBJ1-5, with D possibly being TRBD1 (5 bases). Sample: peripheral blood, taken in a trial of Ad26.COV2.S vaccine versus placebo. This sequence originates from a person aged 18-60 years who received the Ad26.COV2.S COVID-19 vaccine or a placebo. The CDR3 sequence: CASSYPRGGDQPQHF. The CDR3 coding sequence is TGTGCCAGCAGTTACCCCCGTGGGGGAGATCAGCCCCAGCATTTT.